This entry concerns a single T cell receptor (beta chain). This record comes from a study of cytomegalovirus exposure and HLA in healthy donors. The PCR was carried out with 60 Vbeta primers and 13 Jbeta primers. The protocol was immunoSEQ multiplex PCR, while the TCRdb copy is restricted to in-frame clones and leaves out a portion. The table has about 140,000 clones, about 80% seen once; the top ten hold 4.1%. Healthy bone marrow donors made up the donors. This CDR3 is built from 15 residues. Per germline, CDR1 SQVTM and CDR2 ANQGSEA. The chain employs TRBV29-1 and TRBJ2-5, with TRBD1 matching over 9 bases. The DNA end favors TRBJ2-7, so the J call may be wrong. The source of this sequence is a man aged 35 to 55 in good health and CMV-seropositive. The specimen sequenced was PBMCs. CDR3: CSVETHDRGGYEQYF. The CDR3 nucleotides are TGCAGCGTTGAGACCCACGACAGGGGGGGCTACGAGCAGTACTTC.